This passage covers 17 T cell receptor beta chains from one sample sequenced in a study of tumor-infiltrating lymphocytes in primary liver carcinoma. TCR beta cDNA was prepared out of 500 ng total RNA by means of a constant-region primer. Sequencing libraries for TCR beta derived from three nested multiplex PCR rounds that used slightly modified ARM-PCR. Rounds one and two of PCR, each of around 11 cycles, were primed with TRBV1-TRBV30 forward primers and a C-beta reverse primer. TCRdb passed the multiplex PCR reads through MiXCR, listing each CDR3 protein once. The sample gives approximately 110,000 distinct CDR3 sequences, 64% of which show up once; around 8.2% is in the top ten. Unsorted bulk tissue (about 19-33 mg) underwent RNA and DNA co-extraction. The specimen was liver tumor tissue from sampling region 3. Subset denoted: tumor region T3, left-lateral pole. The source is a woman aged 55-69 years with primary liver carcinoma and hepatitis B virus infection.

The chain combines TRBV6-6 with TRBJ2-2; D is unresolved. Looked up from germline, CDR1 is MNHNY and CDR2 is SVGAGI (reference sequence). Trimming stripped 8 bases from V and 5 bases from J, with 18 bases between. This CDR3 contains 15 residues. Here the CDR3 reads CASLWSSELTGELFF. CDR3 nucleotide sequence: TGTGCCAGCCTCTGGTCCAGCGAGTTAACCGGGGAGCTGTTTTTT.

CDR3 nucleotide sequence: TGCAGTGCCCCCCCCTGGACTAGCGGGAGTCAGGTGACCCAGTACTTC. Amino acid sequence: CSAPPWTSGSQVTQYF. The chain is built from TRBV20-1 and TRBJ2-5, with 13 bases aligning to TRBD2. The CDR3 runs to 16 residues. Trimming removed 6 bases from V and 7 bases from J; junction bases left unmatched: 14. CDR1 and CDR2 (germline): DFQATT, SNEGSKA (reference sequence).

In the case of this clonotype: A junction boundary mismatches the germline segment, possibly from a read error. This chain links TRBV11-2 with TRBJ1-2, with D maybe TRBD1 (5 bases). The CDR3 runs to 15 residues. The germline CDR1 and CDR2 sequences are SGHAT and FQNNGV. The CDR3 DNA reads TGTGCCAGCTGCTTAGAGTATGGGGCCTACTATGGCTACACCTTC. Protein sequence: CASCLEYGAYYGYTF.

The gene calls are TRBV11-2 and TRBJ2-3; 7 positions agree with TRBD2. This CDR3 has 17 amino acids. V lost 5 bases to trimming and J lost 4 bases; unmatched junction nucleotides: 15. Germline V gene data show CDR1 as SGHAT and CDR2 as FQNNGV. CDR3 coding DNA: TGTGCCAGCAGCATCGGGACTATCGGGAGGATCCCAGATACGCAGTATTTT. It specifies CASSIGTIGRIPDTQYF. Combining the CDR3 with reference TRBV11-2 and TRBJ2-3 gives the whole variable domain EAGVAQSPRYKIIEKRQSVAFWCNPISGHATLYWYQQILGQGPKLLIQFQNNGVVDDSQLPKDRFSAERLKGVDSTLKIQPAKLEDSAVYLCASSIGTIGRIPDTQYFGPGTRLTVL.

With regard to this clonotype: With a much larger clone just one base away, this may be a read error. V is TRBV29-1 and J is TRBJ2-1; 9 nucleotides line up with TRBD2. This CDR3 is built from 16 residues. Germline V gene lookup returns CDR1 SQVTM and CDR2 ANQGSEA. CDR3 coding DNA: TGCGGCGTTGAAGATCGTAGCGGGAGCTCCTACAATGAGCAGTTCTTC. This translates into CGVEDRSGSSYNEQFF.

This clonotype was recorded many times. The chain employs TRBV7-8 and TRBJ2-3; no reliable D call. V dropped 3 bases and J dropped 4 bases, with 11 bases sitting between them. Per the germline V gene, CDR1 is SGHVS and CDR2 is FQNEAQ. The CDR3 sequence is 14 residues long. CDR3: CASSFLVKSDTQYF. CDR3 sequence (DNA): TGTGCCAGCAGCTTCCTAGTTAAGTCAGATACGCAGTATTTT.

In regard to this clonotype: A much larger clonotype is one base distant, so this may be a read error. The chain uses TRBV12-3 or TRBV12-4 and TRBJ2-3, with D possibly being TRBD2 (5 bases). The V gene lost 6 bases and the J gene lost 1 base, with 11 bases spanning the gap. The CDR3 spans 14 residues. The CDR3 reads CASSVAGGTDTQYF. The DNA of the CDR3 is TGTGCCAGCAGCGTTGCCGGGGGCACAGATACGCAGTATTTT.

As to this clonotype: A much larger clone sits a single nucleotide away, making a read error possible. The V and J genes are TRBV29-1 and TRBJ1-2; tentatively, D is TRBD1 (6 bases). Germline V gene data show CDR1 as SQVTM and CDR2 as ANQGSEA. The length of the CDR3 is 12 residues. This CDR3 is CSVRTANYGYAF. The CDR3 region has the DNA TGCAGCGTCCGGACAGCTAACTATGGCTACGCCTTC.

This clonotype has at least ten counts. The genes are TRBV29-1 and TRBJ2-1; 11 positions agree with TRBD2. This CDR3 spans 15 amino acids. Germline V gene data show CDR1 as SQVTM and CDR2 as ANQGSEA. The junction had 8 bases not matched to a gene; V was cut back by 6 bases and J by 4 bases. CDR3 coding DNA: TGCAGCGTAGGAGTGGGACTAGCGGTATACAATGAGCAGTTCTTC. Translated: CSVGVGLAVYNEQFF.

This clonotype was detected only once. The missing conserved phenylalanine or tryptophan at the end of this CDR3 makes a read error likely. The chain is built from TRBV11-2 and TRBJ2-2; 11 bases fit TRBD2. This CDR3 spans 16 amino acids. Trimming cost V 4 bases and J 8 bases; bases outside gene matches: 9. Germline V lookup: CDR1 SGHAT, CDR2 FQNNGV. The CDR3 nucleotides are TGTGCCAGCAGCTCCCGACTAGCGGGAAATGCGGGGGAGCTGTTTTAT. Its translation is CASSSRLAGNAGELFY.

About this clonotype: One end of the junction is discordant with germline, which a read error may explain. The chain is built from TRBV6-1 and TRBJ2-1, with D perhaps given as TRBD1 or TRBD2 (5 bases each). The CDR3 is 15 amino acids. CDR1 is MNHNS, CDR2 SASEGT, per germline. Written as DNA, the CDR3 is TGTGCCAGCAGCGTATTTGGGGGATTCAACAATGAGCAGTCCTTC. Its translation is CASSVFGGFNNEQSF.

Notes on this clonotype: A junction boundary mismatches the germline segment, possibly from a read error. The chain has TRBV6-5 and TRBJ2-1; no clear D gene. The germline V gene has CDR1 MNHEY and CDR2 SVGAGI. This CDR3 contains 15 residues. CDR3 in amino acids: CGSSPSVGSYNEQFF. CDR3 DNA sequence: TGTGGCAGCAGCCCCAGTGTCGGGTCCTACAATGAGCAGTTCTTC.

A remark on this clonotype: A clone one base away is much larger, so this may be a read error. V is TRBV30 and J is TRBJ1-2; D not resolved. V was cut by 5 bases and J by 6 bases, with 13 bases left in between. The V gene's germline CDR1 is GTSNPN and CDR2 SVGIG (reference sequence). The CDR3 is 12 residues long. CDR3 sequence: CAWVGIVHGYTF. As DNA, the CDR3 is TGTGCCTGGGTGGGGATAGTCCATGGCTACACCTTC.

This clonotype is a singleton in its sample. This chain links TRBV12-3 or TRBV12-4 with TRBJ1-5; 7 bases agree with TRBD1. J lost 7 bases, V lost 9 bases, and 12 bases had no gene match. The CDR3 contains 14 residues. The CDR3 coding sequence is TGTGCCAGTAGGCCTGACAGGGAGAAACAGCCCCAGCATTTT. Translated, it gives CASRPDREKQPQHF.

V gene TRBV11-3 combines with J gene TRBJ2-1; D is unclear. The CDR3 is 15 residues long. Germline V gene lookup returns CDR1 SGHNT and CDR2 YENEEA. With 5 bases removed from V and 12 bases from J, the gap between germline ends came to 23 bases. CDR3 in DNA: TGTGCCAGCAGCATAGGCCCCGGGCAGCCCCTTGGGCAGTTCTTC. It encodes CASSIGPGQPLGQFF.

Comment on this clonotype: One base away lies a much larger clone, so this may be a sequencing read error. The J gene is TRBJ2-5, the V gene TRBV5-5, with TRBD2 identical over 7 bases. From germline, CDR1 is SGHKS and CDR2 YYEKEE (reference sequence). The V segment lost 1 base and the J segment 5 bases; nucleotides outside the gene matches: 14. The CDR3 runs to 17 residues. The CDR3 nucleotides read TGTGCCAGCAGCTTGTCCCTCCGGGGTATTAGCGGGGAGACCCAGTACTTC. This translates into CASSLSLRGISGETQYF.

The genes are TRBV10-3 and TRBJ1-4; D uncertain. V was cut by 2 bases and J by 3 bases, with 7 bases left in between. CDR1 ENHRY and CDR2 SYGVKD come from the germline V gene. This CDR3 is built from 14 residues. CDR3 nucleotides: TGTGCCATCAGTGAGCTGGGAGCTAATGAAAAACTGTTTTTT. Amino acid sequence: CAISELGANEKLFF.